This T cell receptor (beta chain) was identified in a study of human T cells and chemical hapten exposure. In the study overall: Skin on the upper inner arm, around 2 cm by around 2 cm in size, was sensitized with 2% DPC.

This CDR3 spans 14 amino acids. Germline CDR1 reads DFQATT; CDR2 reads SNEGSKA (reference sequence). Trimming pared 8 bases from V and 2 bases from J, leaving 19 bases between. TCRdb reprocessed the RACE reads via MiXCR and lists one record per CDR3 protein. The repertoire holds some 180,000 distinct CDR3 sequences, with about 25% as singletons. About this clonotype: Its target is unknown.

General study findings and limits: Against controls, expanded TCRs gave rise to significantly more large CDR3 similarity clusters.

The time point is: patch test 3, about 24 weeks after DPC sensitization. The treatment is: therapeutic diphenylcyclopropenone sensitization with weekly scalp DPC. The TCR comes from a woman aged 40 to 50 with alopecia areata. Some clones in this sample may be carry-over from other donors' samples. V is TRBV20-1 and J is TRBJ2-7; the D gene is possibly TRBD2 (6 bases). The source material was whole blood, sampled in connection with sensitization to the hapten diphenylcyclopropenone (DPC). The DNA for the CDR3 is TGCAGTCCACTAGCCGGGACGGTTACCTACGAGCAGTACTTC. It encodes CSPLAGTVTYEQYF.